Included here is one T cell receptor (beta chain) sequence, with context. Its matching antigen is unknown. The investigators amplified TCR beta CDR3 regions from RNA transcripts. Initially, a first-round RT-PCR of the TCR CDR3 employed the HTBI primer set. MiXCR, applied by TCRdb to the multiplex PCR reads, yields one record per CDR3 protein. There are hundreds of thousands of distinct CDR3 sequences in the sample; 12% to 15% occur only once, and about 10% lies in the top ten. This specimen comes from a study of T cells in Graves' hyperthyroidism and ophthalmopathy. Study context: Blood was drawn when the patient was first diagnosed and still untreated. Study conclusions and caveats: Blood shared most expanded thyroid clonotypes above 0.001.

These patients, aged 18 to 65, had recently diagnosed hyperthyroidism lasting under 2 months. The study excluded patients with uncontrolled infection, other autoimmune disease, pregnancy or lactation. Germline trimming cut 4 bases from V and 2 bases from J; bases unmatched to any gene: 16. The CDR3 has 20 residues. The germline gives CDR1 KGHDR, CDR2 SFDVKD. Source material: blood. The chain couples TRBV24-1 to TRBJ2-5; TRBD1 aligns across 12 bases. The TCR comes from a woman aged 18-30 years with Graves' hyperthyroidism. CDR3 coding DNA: TGTGCCACCAGTGACCGAGGGACAGGGGGCTACTCTGGGGGTCAAGAGACCCAGTACTTC. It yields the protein CATSDRGTGGYSGGQETQYF.